This TCR beta chain is from a study of blood T cell repertoires in COVID-19. Sequenced by immunoSEQ multiplex PCR; TCRdb stores in-frame clones only, minus some. The sample holds 190,000 or so clones, around 94% seen once. Looked up from germline, CDR1 is SGHDN and CDR2 is FVKESK. V lost 4 bases to trimming and J lost 8 bases; unmatched junction nucleotides: 6. The CDR3 totals 14 residues. This TCR came from a man aged 30 to 45 with COVID-19, enrolled during active disease. The V and J genes are TRBV14 and TRBJ1-2; 11 bases are a match to TRBD1. Sequencing used peripheral blood. The CDR3 here is CASSPGQGAWGYTF. The CDR3 DNA reads TGTGCCAGCAGCCCTGGACAGGGGGCTTGGGGCTACACCTTC.